The clone carrying this T cell receptor beta chain was seen a single time. The antigen is unknown. This sample stems from a study of STAT3 mutations in large granular lymphocyte leukemia. Study-level findings and limits: In T-cell large granular lymphocyte leukemia, about half of patients showed multiple immunodominant subclonotypes. TCR clonotype switching after therapy occurred in about 30% of the 18 patients.

V was clipped by 5 bases and J by 3 bases; unmatched bases: 18. Germline assignment: CDR1 SGHVS and CDR2 FNYEAQ. The CDR3 has 18 residues. Method: immunoSEQ multiplex PCR; TCRdb's copy keeps in-frame clones and lacks some. The table has approximately 4,500 clones, approximately 82% seen once. This clonotype was obtained from a man aged 35 to 55 with T-cell large granular lymphocyte leukemia. Some clones in this sample may be carry-over from other donors' samples. Source material: peripheral blood mononuclear cells. The chain couples TRBV7-6 to TRBJ1-2; TRBD1 aligns across 7 bases. The CDR3 sequence is CASSGPPPQRTGHYGYTF. The CDR3 DNA reads TGTGCCAGCAGCGGCCCCCCTCCCCAAAGGACAGGACACTATGGCTACACCTTC. The entire variable domain, with the rest obtained from reference TRBV7-6 and TRBJ1-2, is as follows: GAGVSQSPRYKVTKRGQDVALRCDPISGHVSLYWYRQALGQGPEFLTYFNYEAQQDKSGLPNDRFSAERPEGSISTLTIQRTEQRDSAMYRCASSGPPPQRTGHYGYTFGSGTRLTVV.